These 25 T cell receptor beta chains were all obtained from the same sample, sequenced in a study of cytomegalovirus exposure and HLA in healthy donors. The PCR used 60 Vbeta and 13 Jbeta primers. Sequenced by immunoSEQ multiplex PCR; TCRdb stores in-frame clones only, minus some. The sample consists of around 150,000 clones, around 87% of them appearing once. Sequencing was carried out using PBMCs. These TCRs come from a woman aged 25 to 39 in good health and CMV-seronegative.

The rearrangement links TRBV7-9 to TRBJ2-7, with 7 bases matching TRBD1. Germline V gene lookup returns CDR1 SEHNR and CDR2 FQNEAQ (reference sequence). CDR3 length: 15 residues. Trimming took 2 bases from V and 6 from J; bases not matched to a gene: 10. The CDR3 region is CASSLWGKGAGEQYF. DNA of the CDR3: TGTGCCAGCAGCTTATGGGGCAAGGGGGCAGGCGAGCAGTACTTC.

This rearrangement joins TRBV27 to TRBJ1-2; a possible D gene is TRBD1 (5 bases). CDR1 and CDR2 from the germline V gene are MNHEY and SMNVEV (reference sequence). Trimming shortened V by 3 bases and J by 3 bases, and 8 bases separated the two germline ends. The CDR3 is 13 residues long. CDR3 bases: TGTGCCAGCAGTTTGTCAGGGCACTATGGCTACACCTTC. Encoded protein: CASSLSGHYGYTF.

The J gene is TRBJ2-3, the V gene TRBV11-2; the D gene is possibly TRBD1 (5 bases). Germline CDR1 SGHAT, CDR2 FQNNGV. This CDR3 has 15 residues. The germline V and J ends were trimmed by 2 bases and 9 bases, with 18 bases remaining between them. The CDR3 DNA is TGTGCCAGCAGCTTAAGTAGGGTTGCCGCAGGGACGCAGTATTTT. The encoded protein is CASSLSRVAAGTQYF. Variable domain in full (rest from reference TRBV11-2 and TRBJ2-3): EAGVAQSPRYKIIEKRQSVAFWCNPISGHATLYWYQQILGQGPKLLIQFQNNGVVDDSQLPKDRFSAERLKGVDSTLKIQPAKLEDSAVYLCASSLSRVAAGTQYFGPGTRLTVL.

V is TRBV19 and J is TRBJ2-4, with D perhaps TRBD1 (6 bases). The V end lost 2 bases, the J end lost 3 bases, and 17 bases lay between the germline ends. This CDR3 has 17 amino acids. In germline, CDR1 is LNHDA, CDR2 SQIVND (reference sequence). DNA of the CDR3: TGTGCCAGTAGTATACGCGGCAGGGGTGAGGTCAAAAACATTCAGTACTTC. Its protein product is CASSIRGRGEVKNIQYF. Complete variable domain (other parts from reference TRBV19 and TRBJ2-4): DGGITQSPKYLFRKEGQNVTLSCEQNLNHDAMYWYRQDPGQGLRLIYYSQIVNDFQKGDIAEGYSVSREKKESFPLTVTSAQKNPTAFYLCASSIRGRGEVKNIQYFGAGTRLSVL.

The chain employs TRBV28 and TRBJ2-3, with 9 bases that match TRBD2. There are 14 residues in the CDR3. With 3 bases clipped from V and 6 bases from J, the junction kept 4 bases outside the gene matches. In germline, CDR1 is MDHEN, CDR2 SYDVKM. In nucleotides, the CDR3 is TGTGCCAGCAGTTTTCAAAGCGGGAGGGATACGCAGTATTTT. It specifies CASSFQSGRDTQYF.

V gene TRBV2 combines with J gene TRBJ2-7; TRBD1 might be the D (6 bases). V was pared by 6 bases and J by 8 bases, with 20 bases between. Germline-derived CDR1 and CDR2 are SNHLY and FYNNEI. The CDR3 is made up of 14 amino acids. CDR3 sequence reads: CASSAGQSWNKQYF. The DNA of the CDR3 is TGTGCCAGCAGCGCTGGACAGTCTTGGAACAAGCAGTACTTC.

The rearrangement links TRBV5-6 to TRBJ1-1; a weak D match, TRBD1 (6 bases). Trimming left V 1 base short and J 3 bases short, with 13 bases between. The CDR3 runs to 15 residues. Germline V gene data show CDR1 as SGHDT and CDR2 as YYEEEE. CDR3 nucleotide sequence: TGTGCCAGCAGCTTGTTGGCGGGGGCGGACACTGAAGCTTTCTTT. It encodes CASSLLAGADTEAFF.

This chain links TRBV7-2 with TRBJ2-6; D remains ambiguous. The CDR3 runs to 15 residues. Per the germline V gene, CDR1 is SGHTA and CDR2 is FQGNSA. Trimming pared 1 base from V and 0 bases from J, leaving 4 bases between. In DNA, the CDR3 is TGTGCCAGCAGCTTAGGCAGCTCTGGGGCCAACGTCCTGACTTTC. Its protein is CASSLGSSGANVLTF.

The chain employs TRBV18 and TRBJ2-7, with D maybe TRBD2 (6 bases). CDR3 length: 15 amino acids. The germline CDR1 and CDR2 sequences are KGHSH and LQKENI. Trimming removed 5 bases at V and 0 bases at J, with 14 bases between. The CDR3 here is CASSFRDSSSYEQYF. The CDR3 nucleotides are TGTGCCAGCTCATTCCGGGACTCCAGCTCCTACGAGCAGTACTTC.

The J gene is TRBJ1-4, the V gene TRBV7-6, with TRBD1 matching 8 bases. The length of the CDR3 is 15 residues. The germline CDR1 and CDR2 sequences are SGHVS and FNYEAQ. J lost 9 bases, V lost 5 bases, and 11 bases had no gene match. The DNA for the CDR3 is TGTGCCAGCAGCCCCGACAGGGGCCCCGGTAAAAAACTGTTTTTT. It specifies CASSPDRGPGKKLFF. Combining the CDR3 with reference TRBV7-6 and TRBJ1-4 gives the whole variable domain GAGVSQSPRYKVTKRGQDVALRCDPISGHVSLYWYRQALGQGPEFLTYFNYEAQQDKSGLPNDRFSAERPEGSISTLTIQRTEQRDSAMYRCASSPDRGPGKKLFFGSGTQLSVL.

The J gene is TRBJ2-1, the V gene TRBV28; D is unresolved. The V and J ends lost 3 bases and 7 bases respectively, with 7 bases between them. This CDR3 has 12 residues. The germline gives CDR1 MDHEN, CDR2 SYDVKM. CDR3 region: CASSFQRNEQFF. CDR3 nucleotide sequence: TGTGCCAGCAGTTTTCAGAGGAATGAGCAGTTCTTC.

The chain uses TRBV7-2 and TRBJ2-7; 8 nucleotides agree with TRBD2. V shed 1 base, J shed 9 bases, and the junction held 8 bases outside the gene matches. CDR1 is SGHTA and CDR2 is FQGNSA in the germline V gene. The CDR3 covers 14 residues. CDR3 in amino acids: CASSLGSGELGQYF. CDR3 DNA: TGTGCCAGCAGCTTAGGTAGCGGGGAGTTGGGGCAGTACTTC.

V usage is TRBV29-1 and J usage is TRBJ1-3, with a tentative D call TRBD1 (5 bases). Germline V gives CDR1 SQVTM, CDR2 ANQGSEA. The CDR3 totals 13 residues. V dropped 6 bases and J dropped 1 base, with 10 bases sitting between them. CDR3 DNA: TGCAGCGTGACAGACCCTTCTGGAAACACCATATATTTT. Protein sequence: CSVTDPSGNTIYF.

The gene calls are TRBV5-1 and TRBJ2-7; 12 bases map to TRBD2. V shed 4 bases, J shed 5 bases, and the junction held 16 bases outside the gene matches. The CDR3 runs 18 residues. Germline V gives CDR1 SGHRS, CDR2 YFSETQ. The CDR3, as DNA: TGCGCCAGCAGCCCGGAGCTAGGGACTAGCGGGCCTCAGGACGAGCAGTACTTC. The encoded protein is CASSPELGTSGPQDEQYF.

The chain uses TRBV7-2 and TRBJ1-1, with D maybe TRBD1 (6 bases). Germline assignment: CDR1 SGHTA and CDR2 FQGNSA. The CDR3 is 16 amino acids. Trimming cost V 5 bases and J 3 bases, with 19 bases left between them. CDR3 residues: CASSRDTYSLYTEAFF. In DNA form, the CDR3 reads TGTGCCAGCAGCCGGGACACGTACTCCTTATACACTGAAGCTTTCTTT. The full variable domain, rest sourced from reference TRBV7-2 and TRBJ1-1, is GAGVSQSPSNKVTEKGKDVELRCDPISGHTALYWYRQSLGQGLEFLIYFQGNSAPDKSGLPSDRFSAERTGGSVSTLTIQRTQQEDSAVYLCASSRDTYSLYTEAFFGQGTRLTVV.

A single count supports this clone. The chain couples TRBV13 to TRBJ2-1, with D tentatively TRBD2 (6 bases). The CDR3 is 18 residues long. V dropped 0 bases and J dropped 2 bases, with 17 bases sitting between them. Germline V CDR1 and CDR2: PRHDT, FYEKMQ (reference sequence). The CDR3 coding sequence is TGTGCCAGCAGCTTAGGCCTGTTGTATGCGGGACCCTACAATGAGCAGTTCTTC. Encoded protein: CASSLGLLYAGPYNEQFF.

The chain combines TRBV11-2 with TRBJ2-5; a possible D gene is TRBD1 (5 bases). With 3 bases removed from V and 2 bases from J, the gap between germline ends came to 10 bases. The length of the CDR3 is 14 residues. Germline V gene lookup returns CDR1 SGHAT and CDR2 FQNNGV. The CDR3 spells CASSFGHMQETQYF. The CDR3 DNA reads as TGTGCCAGCAGCTTCGGACATATGCAAGAGACCCAGTACTTC.

The rearrangement uses TRBV6-6 and TRBJ2-5; 9 bases match TRBD2. The CDR3 length is 14 residues. Trimming at V came to 7 bases and at J to 5 bases, leaving 8 bases not matched to a gene. Germline CDR1 MNHNY, CDR2 SVGAGI (reference sequence). The CDR3 nucleotides are TGTGCCAGCACCCAATCTAGCGGGATCGAGACCCAGTACTTC. This gives the protein CASTQSSGIETQYF.

The chain links TRBV18 to TRBJ2-3, with 8 bases fitting TRBD1. This CDR3 is 15 amino acids long. The germline V gene has CDR1 KGHSH and CDR2 LQKENI. Germline trimming cut 6 bases from V and 4 bases from J; bases unmatched to any gene: 9. In DNA, the CDR3 is TGTGCCAGCTCCCCCCAAGGACAGGGCTCAGATACGCAGTATTTT. Translation gives CASSPQGQGSDTQYF.

CDR3 sequence reads: CSVNRGFQETQYF. The CDR3 DNA sequence: TGCAGCGTTAATAGGGGTTTCCAAGAGACCCAGTACTTC. The J gene is TRBJ2-5, the V gene TRBV29-1; TRBD1 might be the D (5 bases). CDR1 SQVTM and CDR2 ANQGSEA come from the germline V gene. V was clipped by 5 bases and J by 1 base, with 11 bases between them. The length of the CDR3 is 13 residues.

This clone showed up just once. CDR3 coding DNA: TGTGCCAGCAGTAAGCGGGGGGATACCTACAATGAGCAGTTCTTC. It encodes CASSKRGDTYNEQFF. The V and J genes are TRBV7-6 and TRBJ2-1; 9 nucleotides agree with TRBD2. The length of the CDR3 is 15 residues. The germline V gene has CDR1 SGHVS and CDR2 FNYEAQ. V lost 6 bases to trimming and J lost 2 bases; unmatched junction nucleotides: 5.

The chain uses TRBV29-1 and TRBJ1-1; the D gene is possibly TRBD1 (6 bases). With 6 bases removed from V and 11 bases from J, the gap between germline ends came to 16 bases. Germline loops: CDR1 SQVTM, CDR2 ANQGSEA. The CDR3 has 11 amino acids. Here the CDR3 reads CSVVSLQGAFF. The CDR3 DNA is TGCAGCGTAGTATCACTCCAGGGGGCTTTCTTT.

V usage is TRBV10-3 and J usage is TRBJ2-3, with D possibly matching TRBD2 (5 bases). This CDR3 spans 14 amino acids. Germline V gene lookup returns CDR1 ENHRY and CDR2 SYGVKD. V was cut by 4 bases and J by 6 bases, with 14 bases left in between. CDR3 DNA: TGTGCCATCAGTGGGGGAACGGGCGGGGATACGCAGTATTTT. Protein product: CAISGGTGGDTQYF.

V gene TRBV29-1 combines with J gene TRBJ1-1; tentative D call: TRBD1 (5 bases). Trimming stripped 1 base from V and 3 bases from J, with 15 bases between. Germline V gives CDR1 SQVTM, CDR2 ANQGSEA. The CDR3 runs to 15 residues. CDR3 sequence: CSVEVYRWYDTEAFF. The CDR3 nucleotides read TGCAGCGTTGAAGTTTACAGGTGGTATGACACTGAAGCTTTCTTT.

The genes are TRBV2 and TRBJ1-1, with TRBD1 identical over 7 bases. Per germline, CDR1 SNHLY and CDR2 FYNNEI. The CDR3 consists of 13 residues. V gave up 10 bases and J gave up 4 bases; unmatched junction bases: 9. The CDR3 region is CATRQGWSTEAFF. Here the CDR3 DNA reads TGTGCCACCCGACAGGGATGGAGCACTGAAGCTTTCTTT.